The 4 T cell receptor beta chains below all came from one sample that was sequenced in a study of siplizumab effects on memory and regulatory T cells. Generated by immunoSEQ multiplex PCR, the TCRdb table keeps only in-frame clones and is missing some. Counted here are 95,000 to 100,000 clones, around 90% occurring once; the ten biggest clones make up around 11%. Sequencing was carried out using non-Treg CD4+ T cells sorted from blood. The receptor source for this set is a human donor in good health.

The genes are TRBV14 and TRBJ2-3; 13 nucleotides align to TRBD2. V lost 5 bases, J lost 4 bases, and 6 bases stayed unmatched. The CDR3 is 16 residues long. Per germline, CDR1 SGHDN and CDR2 FVKESK. CDR3 DNA sequence: TGTGCCAGCAGCTTATGGACTAGCGGGAGCTCAGATACGCAGTATTTT. Amino acids: CASSLWTSGSSDTQYF.

The chain carries TRBV7-3 and TRBJ2-5; D perhaps matches TRBD1 (6 bases). Trimming removed 2 bases from V and 5 bases from J, with 12 bases in between. The CDR3 contains 14 residues. CDR1 SGHTA and CDR2 FQGTGA come from the germline V gene. CDR3 sequence: CASSLRGRGETQYF. CDR3 nucleotide sequence: TGTGCCAGCAGCTTACGGGGCAGGGGTGAGACCCAGTACTTC.

The chain has TRBV2 and TRBJ2-1; no clear D. CDR1 is SNHLY, CDR2 FYNNEI, per germline. The CDR3 spans 13 residues. Trimming cost V 6 bases and J 9 bases, with 15 bases left between them. In DNA, the CDR3 is TGTGCCAGCAGCGCACCGTTTGAACCTGAGCAGTTCTTC. Amino acids: CASSAPFEPEQFF.

V usage is TRBV7-3 and J usage is TRBJ2-2; TRBD2 aligns across 8 bases. The germline V gene encodes CDR1 SGHTA and CDR2 FQGTGA. The CDR3 loop spans 15 amino acids. The J segment lost 2 bases and the V segment lost 5 bases, leaving 4 bases of the junction unmatched. Here the CDR3 DNA reads TGTGCCAGCAGCGCGACTAGCGCCAACACCGGGGAGCTGTTTTTT. This codes for CASSATSANTGELFF.